These 32 T cell receptor beta chains were sequenced from one sample in a study of cytomegalovirus exposure and HLA in healthy donors. Generated by immunoSEQ multiplex PCR, the TCRdb table keeps only in-frame clones and is missing some. The data contain about 400,000 clones, more than 80% of them singletons. The sample taken for sequencing was PBMCs. Every receptor here comes from a woman under 30 in good health and CMV-seronegative.

V usage is TRBV6-6 and J usage is TRBJ2-7; 10 bases agree with TRBD1. CDR1 and CDR2 from the germline V gene are MNHNY and SVGAGI (reference sequence). V lost 6 bases to trimming and J lost 3 bases; unmatched junction nucleotides: 8. The CDR3 extends over 15 amino acids. The CDR3 DNA follows: TGTGCCAGCAGGCGCGACAGGGGGCCTGGCTACGAGCAGTACTTC. It is translated as CASRRDRGPGYEQYF.

This chain uses TRBV28 with TRBJ2-7; D perhaps matches TRBD2 (6 bases). V was cut by 5 bases and J by 2 bases, with 10 bases left in between. The CDR3 loop spans 13 amino acids. Germline V gives CDR1 MDHEN, CDR2 SYDVKM. DNA for the CDR3: TGTGCCAGCAGTCTAGCGCCAGCCTACGAGCAGTACTTC. Translation gives CASSLAPAYEQYF.

The chain carries TRBV6-1 and TRBJ2-7; D might be TRBD2 (5 bases). Germline V gene data show CDR1 as MNHNS and CDR2 as SASEGT. The CDR3 contains 15 residues. The germline V and J ends were trimmed by 1 base and 4 bases, with 14 bases remaining between them. CDR3 sequence (DNA): TGTGCCAGCAGTGAAGATAGAGGGTTGGGTTACGAGCAGTACTTC. This translates into CASSEDRGLGYEQYF.

The chain couples TRBV30 to TRBJ1-2, with a weak D call TRBD1 (6 bases). Germline V gives CDR1 GTSNPN, CDR2 SVGIG (reference sequence). This CDR3 is built from 16 residues. V gave up 3 bases and J gave up 7 bases, with 24 bases separating them. The CDR3 region is CAWRHPSLGGARGYTF. The CDR3 nucleotides read TGTGCCTGGAGGCATCCTTCCTTGGGGGGGGCGCGTGGCTACACCTTC.

The chain links TRBV6-4 to TRBJ2-3, with D possibly matching TRBD2 (7 bases). Trimming took 3 bases from V and 4 from J, leaving 14 bases between them. The CDR3 sequence is 15 residues long. The germline gives CDR1 MRHNA, CDR2 SNTAGT. This CDR3 is CASSERGGAADTQYF. The CDR3, as DNA: TGTGCCAGCAGTGAGAGGGGGGGGGCGGCAGATACGCAGTATTTT.

This chain uses TRBV30 with TRBJ1-1; no firm D call. Looked up from germline, CDR1 is GTSNPN and CDR2 is SVGIG (reference sequence). The CDR3 spans 14 residues. V was trimmed by 7 bases and J by 0 bases, leaving 15 bases between them. CDR3 in amino acids: CASFWGVLNTEAFF. In DNA form, the CDR3 reads TGTGCCTCTTTTTGGGGAGTTCTGAACACTGAAGCTTTCTTT.

In its sample, this clone was seen once. The chain couples TRBV5-1 to TRBJ1-4; 8 nucleotides line up with TRBD1. The CDR3 extends over 16 amino acids. The J segment lost 7 bases and the V segment lost 2 bases, leaving 10 bases of the junction unmatched. Germline V gene lookup returns CDR1 SGHRS and CDR2 YFSETQ. The CDR3 bases are TGCGCCAGCAGCTTCGGACGACAGGGGAGGGGTGAAAAACTGTTTTTT. Its protein is CASSFGRQGRGEKLFF.

The V gene is TRBV9, the J gene TRBJ2-5; possibly TRBD1 for D (6 bases). Between the trimmed V and J ends, which lost 0 bases and 4 bases, there was a span of 10 bases. The CDR3 is made up of 14 amino acids. CDR1 SGDLS and CDR2 YYNGEE come from the germline V gene. CDR3 sequence (DNA): TGTGCCAGCAGCGTAGGGTCAGGGGCAGAGACCCAGTACTTC. Its translation: CASSVGSGAETQYF.

V is TRBV5-1 and J is TRBJ2-7; D perhaps matches TRBD2 (6 bases). Germline CDR1 SGHRS, CDR2 YFSETQ. The CDR3 sequence is 13 residues long. V was shortened by 4 bases and J by 6 bases, with 14 bases between the two germline ends. CDR3 protein: CASSLTGTLEQYF. Here the CDR3 DNA reads TGCGCCAGCAGCCTCACGGGGACTCTCGAGCAGTACTTC.

The V call is TRBV30, the J call TRBJ1-1; TRBD1 matches 8 bases. Germline trimming cut 1 base from V and 0 bases from J; bases unmatched to any gene: 1. This CDR3 has 14 residues. From germline, CDR1 is GTSNPN and CDR2 SVGIG (reference sequence). The CDR3 DNA sequence: TGTGCCTGGAGTGAGGACAGGGTGAACACTGAAGCTTTCTTT. This sequence encodes CAWSEDRVNTEAFF.

In this sample, this clone turned up once. The chain links TRBV27 to TRBJ2-5; 8 bases fit TRBD2. Trimming cost V 4 bases and J 5 bases; bases outside gene matches: 9. The CDR3 runs 15 residues. The V gene's germline CDR1 is MNHEY and CDR2 SMNVEV (reference sequence). The CDR3 bases are TGTGCCAGCAGTTACTTGGGGCCGGGGGGGGAGACCCAGTACTTC. Amino acids: CASSYLGPGGETQYF.

The chain uses TRBV28 and TRBJ2-3; a weak D match, TRBD1 (5 bases). The CDR3 runs 13 residues. With 10 bases removed from V and 4 bases from J, the gap between germline ends came to 15 bases. Germline CDR1 MDHEN, CDR2 SYDVKM. The CDR3 here is CATLGPQADTQYF. For the CDR3, the DNA is TGTGCCACCCTGGGGCCTCAGGCAGATACGCAGTATTTT.

The chain carries TRBV5-1 and TRBJ2-1; 15 bases agree with TRBD2. Trimming cost V 3 bases and J 6 bases; bases outside gene matches: 4. The CDR3 extends over 16 amino acids. Germline-derived CDR1 and CDR2 are SGHRS and YFSETQ. For the CDR3, the DNA is TGCGCCAGCAGCTCCCGGACTAGCGGGAGGGCCAATGAGCAGTTCTTC. Protein product: CASSSRTSGRANEQFF.

The chain uses TRBV28 and TRBJ2-3; 7 bases are shared with TRBD1. The CDR3 consists of 14 residues. J lost 0 bases, V lost 9 bases, and 6 bases had no gene match. CDR1 and CDR2 (germline): MDHEN, SYDVKM. DNA of the CDR3: TGTGCCAGTGCAGAACAGGGGAGCACAGATACGCAGTATTTT. Translation gives CASAEQGSTDTQYF.

The chain links TRBV19 to TRBJ1-4; D is possibly TRBD1 (5 bases). V was pared by 3 bases and J by 10 bases, with 15 bases between. CDR1 is LNHDA and CDR2 is SQIVND in the germline V gene (reference sequence). CDR3 length equals 14 residues. CDR3: CASSIPLGRGKLFF. The CDR3 DNA is TGTGCCAGTAGTATCCCCCTGGGGCGCGGAAAACTGTTTTTT.

The V and J genes are TRBV9 and TRBJ2-7; 11 bases agree with TRBD2. V was clipped by 4 bases and J by 1 base; unmatched bases: 10. The CDR3 covers 17 residues. Germline CDR1 and CDR2: SGDLS and YYNGEE. As DNA, the CDR3 is TGTGCCAGCAGCACAACCCCCGGGACTAGCGGATCCTACGAGCAGTACTTC. It translates to CASSTTPGTSGSYEQYF.

This chain uses TRBV11-2 with TRBJ2-1; 9 bases are shared with TRBD1. The V and J ends lost 5 bases and 3 bases, in that order; junction bases with no gene match: 5. Germline V gene data show CDR1 as SGHAT and CDR2 as FQNNGV. The CDR3 covers 15 residues. The CDR3 nucleotides are TGTGCCAGCAGCCTGGACAGGGGAGGCTACAATGAGCAGTTCTTC. Translated, it gives CASSLDRGGYNEQFF.

This chain links TRBV6-4 with TRBJ2-3; D remains unclear. This CDR3 spans 13 amino acids. CDR1 MRHNA and CDR2 SNTAGT come from the germline V gene. The V end lost 3 bases, the J end lost 2 bases, and 6 bases lay between the germline ends. CDR3 loop: CASSETTTDTQYF. The CDR3 DNA sequence: TGTGCCAGCAGTGAGACAACCACAGATACGCAGTATTTT.

Here the CDR3 DNA reads TGTGCCAGCAGTGCAGACTCGGCTAGCGGGAGAGGTGAGCAGTTCTTC. Protein product: CASSADSASGRGEQFF. The gene calls are TRBV6-4 and TRBJ2-1; TRBD2 aligns across 10 bases. Germline V CDR1 and CDR2: MRHNA, SNTAGT. The CDR3 length is 16 residues. V lost 4 bases, J lost 9 bases, and 12 bases stayed unmatched.

The gene calls are TRBV29-1 and TRBJ2-1; D may be TRBD2 (5 bases). V lost 6 bases and J 7 bases, leaving 10 bases between the germline ends. The CDR3 loop spans 11 amino acids. Looked up from germline, CDR1 is SQVTM and CDR2 is ANQGSEA. CDR3 amino acids: CSVPRGNEQFF. For the CDR3, the DNA is TGCAGCGTGCCAAGAGGGAATGAGCAGTTCTTC.

V is TRBV29-1 and J is TRBJ2-3; 13 nucleotides match TRBD2. The V gene end was trimmed by 4 bases and the J gene end by 0 bases; junction bases not matched to a gene: 1. The CDR3 covers 15 residues. Per the germline V gene, CDR1 is SQVTM and CDR2 is ANQGSEA. CDR3 bases: TGCAGCGTTGTACTAGCGGGGGGGAGCACAGATACGCAGTATTTT. Amino acids: CSVVLAGGSTDTQYF.

The J gene is TRBJ2-3, the V gene TRBV9; the D gene is possibly TRBD2 (5 bases). V gave up 0 bases and J gave up 10 bases, with 12 bases separating them. Germline V gene sequence: CDR1 SGDLS, CDR2 YYNGEE. The CDR3 is made up of 13 amino acids. For the CDR3, the DNA is TGTGCCAGCAGCGTAGTGGACTCCCGGGCGCAGTATTTT. It yields the protein CASSVVDSRAQYF.

This chain uses TRBV29-1 with TRBJ1-4; no clear D. The V end was cut by 7 bases, the J end by 6 bases, with 9 bases between. The CDR3 totals 11 residues. Germline values: CDR1 SQVTM, CDR2 ANQGSEA. CDR3 sequence reads: CSAGMDEKLFF. The CDR3 DNA sequence: TGCAGCGCGGGAATGGATGAAAAACTGTTTTTT.

The V and J genes are TRBV19 and TRBJ2-7, with 8 bases that match TRBD2. The CDR3 length is 16 residues. Losses at the gene ends were 3 bases for V and 3 bases for J; bases not matched to a gene: 10. The V gene's germline CDR1 is LNHDA and CDR2 SQIVND (reference sequence). This chain's CDR3 is CASSMVAGISGYEQYF. The CDR3 nucleotides are TGTGCCAGTAGTATGGTAGCGGGAATCTCCGGCTACGAGCAGTACTTC.

This chain uses TRBV9 with TRBJ2-7, with 7 bases fitting TRBD2. This CDR3 has 15 residues. With 0 bases clipped from V and 6 bases from J, the junction kept 9 bases outside the gene matches. Germline-derived CDR1 and CDR2 are SGDLS and YYNGEE. For the CDR3, the DNA is TGTGCCAGCAGCGTAGGGGCGGGAGTATCGGTCGAGCAGTACTTC. It is translated as CASSVGAGVSVEQYF.

The rearrangement links TRBV5-5 to TRBJ2-1; 15 bases match TRBD2. V was pared by 3 bases and J by 3 bases, with 7 bases of the junction left unmatched. The length of the CDR3 is 18 residues. CDR1 and CDR2 (germline): SGHKS, YYEKEE (reference sequence). Written as DNA, the CDR3 is TGTGCCAGCAGCTCCGGACTAGCGGGAGGGGGAAACTACAATGAGCAGTTCTTC. This gives the protein CASSSGLAGGGNYNEQFF.

The rearrangement uses TRBV21-1 and TRBJ1-5; the tabulated D call, TRBD1, remains unverified against the DNA. TRBV21-1 is shown as a pseudogene. The CDR3 length is 14 residues. For the CDR3, the DNA is TGTGCCACTTCTAAGACAGGAGTCAATCAGCCCCAGCATTTT. Its protein product is CATSKTGVNQPQHF.

The gene calls are TRBV2 and TRBJ1-2, with 8 bases aligning to TRBD1. The V segment lost 6 bases and the J segment 2 bases; nucleotides outside the gene matches: 5. In germline, CDR1 is SNHLY, CDR2 FYNNEI. This CDR3 comprises 14 residues. CDR3 sequence: CASRPTGENYGYTF. The CDR3 DNA follows: TGTGCCAGCAGACCGACAGGGGAGAACTATGGCTACACCTTC. The variable domain in full, completed from reference TRBV2 and TRBJ1-2, reads EPEVTQTPSHQVTQMGQEVILRCVPISNHLYFYWYRQILGQKVEFLVSFYNNEISEKSEIFDDQFSVERPDGSNFTLKIRSTKLEDSAMYFCASRPTGENYGYTFGSGTRLTVV.

The chain is built from TRBV6-1 and TRBJ2-7; D uncertain. Germline loops: CDR1 MNHNS, CDR2 SASEGT. The CDR3 covers 11 residues. The V gene lost 3 bases and the J gene lost 2 bases, with 2 bases spanning the gap. This chain's CDR3 is CASSDTYEQYF. The CDR3 DNA sequence: TGTGCCAGCAGTGACACCTACGAGCAGTACTTC.

V and J are TRBV18 and TRBJ1-1; the D is unclear. CDR1 is KGHSH and CDR2 is LQKENI in the germline V gene. With 5 bases removed from V and 3 bases from J, the gap between germline ends came to 13 bases. The CDR3 is 14 residues long. CDR3 protein: CASSGGWEDTEAFF. The CDR3 coding sequence is TGTGCCAGCTCAGGAGGGTGGGAGGACACTGAAGCTTTCTTT. Full variable domain (rest looked up from reference TRBV18 and TRBJ1-1): NAGVMQNPRHLVRRRGQEARLRCSPMKGHSHVYWYRQLPEEGLKFMVYLQKENIIDESGMPKERFSAEFPKEGPSILRIQQVVRGDSAAYFCASSGGWEDTEAFFGQGTRLTVV.

The CDR3 spells CASSEASPGTDTQYF. The CDR3 region has the DNA TGTGCCAGCAGTGAAGCTTCCCCGGGGACAGATACGCAGTATTTT. The chain links TRBV2 to TRBJ2-3, with D maybe TRBD2 (5 bases). The germline CDR1 and CDR2 sequences are SNHLY and FYNNEI. This CDR3 region has 15 residues. Trimming cost V 0 bases and J 3 bases, with 10 bases left between them.

The chain uses TRBV7-2 and TRBJ1-4, with no clear D. CDR3 length: 16 amino acids. Trimming took off 2 bases at V and 0 bases at J, with 10 bases between the two ends. Germline lookup yields CDR1 SGHTA and CDR2 FQGNSA. The CDR3 DNA reads TGTGCCAGCAGCTTAAACCGCGGTGCAACTAATGAAAAACTGTTTTTT. It is translated as CASSLNRGATNEKLFF.